This T cell receptor (beta chain) was documented in a study of blood T cell repertoires in COVID-19. About the research overall: The analysed material was cDNA or gDNA that came from T cells, B-cell-depleted T cells, or PBMCs.

The age range of participants was about 18 to 100 years, with residence in under 25 US areas. Under the authors' procedure: Reference gene primers were amplified, and this amplification served to estimate nucleated cell counts. Sequenced by immunoSEQ multiplex PCR; TCRdb stores in-frame clones only, minus some. V and J calls and clone size are copied from that table; D and trimming were computed from the DNA. Of more than 250,000 clones listed, roughly 80% are singletons. Germline V lookup: CDR1 WNHNN, CDR2 SYGVQD (reference sequence). This CDR3 contains 15 residues. The V and J ends lost 4 bases and 3 bases, in that order; junction bases with no gene match: 5.

This clonotype originated in a man in his forties who had been exposed to COVID-19. This chain connects TRBV10-1 to TRBJ2-1; 8 nucleotides line up with TRBD2. Material: PBMCs or T cells enriched from blood (not recorded which). The CDR3 DNA follows: TGCGCCAGCAGTGGGAGCGGGAGATACTACAATGAGCAGTTCTTC. This encodes CASSGSGRYYNEQFF.